The 20 T cell receptor beta chains reported below all come from one sample, sequenced in a study of blood T cell repertoires in COVID-19. This table comes from immunoSEQ multiplex PCR, and its TCRdb copy is limited to in-frame clones, with some not included. Of about 300,000 clones in the sample, just under 90% were seen once. The sample comprised peripheral blood. The receptors originated from a woman in her 30s with COVID-19, enrolled during active disease.

The rearrangement links TRBV21-1 to TRBJ1-3. TRBV21-1 has pseudogene status. This CDR3 comprises 15 residues. The chain's CDR3 is CASSTPTEVGNTIYF. DNA for the CDR3: TGTGCCAGCAGCACCCCAACGGAGGTGGGAAACACCATATATTTT.

The rearrangement uses TRBV13 and TRBJ2-1; possible D gene TRBD1, 6 bases. CDR3 size: 13 residues. V lost 2 bases, J lost 9 bases, and 11 bases lay in between. CDR1 and CDR2 (germline): PRHDT, FYEKMQ (reference sequence). This CDR3 reads CASSLTGSGEQFF. CDR3 nucleotides: TGTGCCAGCAGCTTAACAGGGTCTGGTGAGCAGTTCTTC.

The genes are TRBV27 and TRBJ1-2; 7 bases fit TRBD1. The CDR3 is 17 amino acids. After removal of 5 bases from V and 4 bases from J, the junction contained 16 bases not matched to a gene. Germline V gives CDR1 MNHEY, CDR2 SMNVEV (reference sequence). The CDR3 here is CASSPTLLDRAVYGYTF. The CDR3 nucleotides read TGTGCCAGCAGTCCCACACTTTTAGACAGGGCTGTCTATGGCTACACCTTC.

The gene calls are TRBV24-1 and TRBJ2-3, with 10 bases lining up with TRBD2. Germline V gene lookup returns CDR1 KGHDR and CDR2 SFDVKD. J gave up 1 base and V 1 base, and 13 bases lay outside the gene matches. The CDR3 loop spans 20 amino acids. For the CDR3, the DNA is TGTGCCACCAGTGATTTCCGTCTAGCGGGGGAAGGGTCTGGCACAGATACGCAGTATTTT. It translates to CATSDFRLAGEGSGTDTQYF.

Only a few counts were recorded for this clone. This rearrangement joins TRBV7-9 to TRBJ2-3, with D perhaps matching TRBD2 (6 bases). Germline V gene data show CDR1 as SEHNR and CDR2 as FQNEAQ (reference sequence). Deletions cut 3 bases from V and 0 bases from J, with 10 bases between. The CDR3 is 15 residues long. The CDR3: CASSLGRGSTDTQYF. The CDR3 DNA reads as TGTGCCAGCAGCTTGGGACGGGGGAGCACAGATACGCAGTATTTT.

This clone was seen just once. The chain combines TRBV6-6 with TRBJ1-2, with 9 bases that match TRBD1. The CDR3 is 15 amino acids. Unmatched junction bases numbered 11, after V lost 5 bases and J lost 7 bases. Germline lookup yields CDR1 MNHNY and CDR2 SVGAGI (reference sequence). The CDR3 coding sequence is TGTGCCAGCAGTGACCCACAGGGGGCGCGAAGTGGCTACACCTTC. It is translated as CASSDPQGARSGYTF.

The V gene is TRBV6-6, the J gene TRBJ1-5; D is unclear. The CDR3 is 16 residues long. CDR1 is MNHNY and CDR2 is SVGAGI in the germline V gene (reference sequence). The ends were cut back, 6 bases at V and 0 bases at J, with 15 bases in the middle. The DNA for the CDR3 is TGTGCCAGCAGCCTACGGAGTTTTAATAGCAATCAGCCCCAGCATTTT. Its protein product is CASSLRSFNSNQPQHF.

The chain is built from TRBV20-1 and TRBJ1-2; D gene unclear. The CDR3 consists of 14 residues. The germline V and J ends were trimmed by 3 bases and 0 bases, with 11 bases remaining between them. In germline, CDR1 is DFQATT, CDR2 SNEGSKA (reference sequence). CDR3 bases: TGCAGTGCTAGTAAGGCGGCCCCTAACTATGGCTACACCTTC. Translating gives CSASKAAPNYGYTF.

The rearrangement joins TRBV10-3 to TRBJ1-1; D remains ambiguous. Germline V gives CDR1 ENHRY, CDR2 SYGVKD. V dropped 6 bases and J dropped 9 bases, with 11 bases sitting between them. The CDR3 totals 11 residues. This CDR3 reads CAISAGSKAFF. The CDR3 nucleotides are TGTGCCATCAGCGCGGGCTCTAAAGCTTTCTTT.

The chain recombines TRBV28 with TRBJ2-3, with 7 bases that match TRBD2. This CDR3 spans 15 amino acids. Trimming cost V 5 bases and J 2 bases; bases outside gene matches: 7. In germline, CDR1 is MDHEN, CDR2 SYDVKM. In DNA form, the CDR3 reads TGTGCCAGCAGTATAGGGACTACGTCCACAGATACGCAGTATTTT. This gives the protein CASSIGTTSTDTQYF.

The gene calls are TRBV6-4 and TRBJ2-1; 12 bases line up with TRBD1. Per germline, CDR1 MRHNA and CDR2 SNTAGT. The CDR3 contains 18 residues. V lost 4 bases to trimming and J lost 5 bases; unmatched junction nucleotides: 12. The CDR3 region is CASSGGQGAVWGDNEQFF. CDR3 sequence (DNA): TGTGCCAGCAGTGGGGGACAGGGGGCGGTTTGGGGAGACAATGAGCAGTTCTTC.

This clone was seen only once. This chain uses TRBV27 with TRBJ2-2, with TRBD2 matching over 14 bases. V shed 1 base and J 2 bases; nucleotides not matched to a gene: 3. Germline CDR1 and CDR2: MNHEY and SMNVEV (reference sequence). The CDR3 is 18 residues long. CDR3 nucleotides: TGTGCCAGCAGTTTATTGGGACTAGCGGGGGCAAACACCGGGGAGCTGTTTTTT. Its protein product is CASSLLGLAGANTGELFF.

This clone occurred once. V and J are TRBV20-1 and TRBJ1-5; no reliable D call. Germline-derived CDR1 and CDR2 are DFQATT and SNEGSKA (reference sequence). Trimming took 3 bases from V and 3 from J, leaving 9 bases between them. The CDR3 is 13 amino acids. The CDR3 region has the DNA TGCAGTGCTAGTTCCAGGCTCAATCAGCCCCAGCATTTT. Protein sequence: CSASSRLNQPQHF.

This rearrangement joins TRBV9 to TRBJ2-3; TRBD2 matches 9 bases. The V and J ends lost 6 bases and 4 bases, in that order; junction bases with no gene match: 6. The CDR3 contains 14 residues. Looked up from germline, CDR1 is SGDLS and CDR2 is YYNGEE. This CDR3 reads CASNPSGVADTQYF. Written as DNA, the CDR3 is TGTGCCAGCAACCCTAGCGGGGTCGCAGATACGCAGTATTTT.

This rearrangement joins TRBV7-9 to TRBJ1-6; tentative D call: TRBD1 (6 bases). The germline CDR1 and CDR2 sequences are SEHNR and FQNEAQ (reference sequence). V dropped 5 bases and J dropped 9 bases, with 14 bases sitting between them. The CDR3 has 14 amino acids. CDR3 protein: CASSNTGFASPLHF. CDR3 in DNA: TGTGCCAGCAGCAATACAGGGTTTGCTTCACCCCTCCACTTT.

This clone was detected only a few times. The chain joins TRBV12-5 to TRBJ1-1; weak D call: TRBD1 (5 bases). With 6 bases removed from V and 1 base from J, the gap between germline ends came to 18 bases. This CDR3 region has 16 residues. Germline CDR1 is LGHNT and CDR2 is FRNRAP. The CDR3: CASGQDRDFRNTEAFF. The DNA for the CDR3 is TGTGCTAGTGGCCAGGACCGGGACTTCCGGAACACTGAAGCTTTCTTT.

The chain joins TRBV7-6 to TRBJ1-3; D gene uncertain. Trimming shortened V by 5 bases and J by 0 bases, and 20 bases separated the two germline ends. This CDR3 has 18 amino acids. The germline gives CDR1 SGHVS, CDR2 FNYEAQ. The CDR3 DNA reads as TGTGCCAGCAGCCCAATTGTTTCAGCAGGCCACTCTGGAAACACCATATATTTT. Its translation is CASSPIVSAGHSGNTIYF.

The genes are TRBV19 and TRBJ1-2; D unresolved. CDR3 length: 12 amino acids. Germline CDR1 reads LNHDA; CDR2 reads SQIVND (reference sequence). The germline V and J ends were trimmed by 6 bases and 5 bases, with 10 bases remaining between them. CDR3 DNA: TGTGCCAGTAGCAGCGCTGGGTATGGCTACACCTTC. Translating it yields CASSSAGYGYTF.

The chain employs TRBV7-9 and TRBJ2-3; 7 bases are shared with TRBD2. This CDR3 is built from 15 residues. Germline V lookup: CDR1 SEHNR, CDR2 FQNEAQ (reference sequence). V gave up 5 bases and J gave up 8 bases; unmatched junction bases: 13. As DNA, the CDR3 is TGTGCCAGCAGCCGGAGTTCGGGGGGACCGGGTACGCAGTATTTT. It translates to CASSRSSGGPGTQYF.

This clone was seen a handful of times. The V gene is TRBV29-1, the J gene TRBJ1-6; 7 nucleotides align to TRBD1. This CDR3 has 14 residues. The trim removed 4 bases at V and 7 bases at J, leaving 7 bases unmatched. From germline, CDR1 is SQVTM and CDR2 ANQGSEA. The CDR3 DNA reads as TGCAGCGTTGCTGGGACAGCGAAAAATTCACCCCTCCACTTT. Its protein product is CSVAGTAKNSPLHF.